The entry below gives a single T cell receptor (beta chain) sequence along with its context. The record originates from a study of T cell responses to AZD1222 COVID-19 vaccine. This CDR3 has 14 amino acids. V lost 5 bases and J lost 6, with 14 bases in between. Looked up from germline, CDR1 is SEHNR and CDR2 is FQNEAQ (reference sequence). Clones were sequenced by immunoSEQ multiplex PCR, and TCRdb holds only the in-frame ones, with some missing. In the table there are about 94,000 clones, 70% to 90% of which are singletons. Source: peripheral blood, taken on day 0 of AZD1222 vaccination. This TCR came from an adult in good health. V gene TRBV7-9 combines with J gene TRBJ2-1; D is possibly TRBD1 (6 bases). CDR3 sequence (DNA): TGTGCCAGCAGCCTCCGGGACACCAGCAATGAGCAGTTCTTC. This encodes CASSLRDTSNEQFF.